This is a list of T cell receptor beta chains from one sample in a study of neoadjuvant anti-PD-1 for oral cavity cancer. Generated by immunoSEQ multiplex PCR, the TCRdb table keeps only in-frame clones and is missing some. The sample carries roughly 10,000 clones, 52% recorded once. This specimen consisted of tumor tissue, obtained before nivolumab (anti-PD-1) treatment. These receptors were obtained from a person between 35 and 79 years old with oral cavity squamous cell carcinoma. The conserved cysteine and the conserved F or W are not part of the CDR3 here. Each record gives: J gene, clone size, V gene, CDR3 protein. Rows give clone size only sometimes, using once, few, many, or a class for an expanded clone.

TRBJ1-2 | few | TRBV7-2 | ASISGGLGGYT
TRBJ1-5 | - | TRBV5-1 | ASSREPPDYSNQPQH
TRBJ2-7 | - | TRBV6-7 | ASNGQGRNEQY
TRBJ2-5 | - | TRBV7-2 | ASSLDRGATQY
TRBJ2-7 | few | TRBV11-3 | ASSLRQGGSSEQY
TRBJ1-5 | - | TRBV19 | ASSIPRPSNQPQH
TRBJ1-3 | once | TRBV21-1 | ASSGRRARTDRLGNTIY
TRBJ2-3 | - | TRBV29-1 | SVLGKPGQSIDTQY
TRBJ2-5 | - | TRBV5-1 | ASSWGSGGEETQY
TRBJ2-3 | - | TRBV7-4 | ASSLDLPRGTDTQY
TRBJ2-7 | - | TRBV5-1 | ARVGGAYEQY
TRBJ1-4 | - | TRBV4-1 | ASSQDFASGGEKLF
TRBJ2-1 | - | TRBV7-8 | ASSLVSYSWGASSYNEQF
TRBJ1-3 | - | TRBV5-1 | ASSLDTGAGNTIY
TRBJ2-7 | once | TRBV19 | ASSIGRGKEQY
TRBJ2-1 | - | TRBV7-2 | ASSLDLNNEQF
TRBJ1-6 | few | TRBV4-1 | ASSQDTRGSYNSPLH
TRBJ2-7 | few | TRBV5-4 | ASSLAGQGYEQY
TRBJ1-2 | - | TRBV6-4 | ASSPDRGYGYT
TRBJ2-1 | - | TRBV5-5 | ASSLGRGHGMNEQF
TRBJ1-2 | - | TRBV6-6 | ASSYSDNYGYT
TRBJ1-1 | few | TRBV5-1 | ASSFQGGDTEAF
TRBJ2-7 | few | TRBV7-2 | ASSLGLAGTYEQY
TRBJ2-1 | - | TRBV30 | ACTSGTGNHEQF
TRBJ1-1 | - | TRBV6-6 | ASSAGTGGGFTEAF
TRBJ1-2 | - | TRBV7-2 | ASSLGGAGIGYGYT
TRBJ1-1 | medium-sized | TRBV10-3 | AISGAGGRTEAF
TRBJ2-1 | - | TRBV11-2 | ASSPLGVYNEQF
TRBJ1-1 | - | TRBV28 | ASSFPEFGTEAF
TRBJ2-3 | - | TRBV4-3 | ASSQETSGTRTDTQY
TRBJ2-7 | - | TRBV18 | ASSLQGAEQY
TRBJ2-5 | - | TRBV5-4 | ASSLAGTQETQY
TRBJ2-2 | - | TRBV7-8 | ASSTGATNTGELF
TRBJ1-5 | few | TRBV11-2 | ASSLSSNQPQH
TRBJ1-2 | - | TRBV7-6 | ASSLQDGNNYGYT
TRBJ2-2 | few | TRBV11-2 | ASSKGGELF
TRBJ1-4 | once | TRBV5-4 | ASSPHGAGGASNEKLF
TRBJ2-1 | once | TRBV18 | ASSPPRGSGVRGEQF
TRBJ1-1 | - | TRBV12-5 | ASGRVDTEAF
TRBJ1-4 | few | TRBV2 | ASSDPTGGNEKLF
TRBJ2-3 | - | TRBV7-8 | ASSLEVASTDTQY
TRBJ2-7 | few | TRBV15 | ATSRIGGPKISYEQY
TRBJ1-2 | - | TRBV7-2 | ASIQGGAVGYGYT
TRBJ1-6 | once | TRBV18 | ASSPMGTGNSPLH
TRBJ2-7 | - | TRBV7-9 | ASSLDLVGEQY
TRBJ2-7 | - | TRBV7-2 | ASSLAGGPYEQY
TRBJ2-1 | - | TRBV11-2 | ASSLLRLAGALTANEQF
TRBJ2-3 | - | TRBV11-2 | ASSHLPLWADTQY
TRBJ2-7 | - | TRBV30 | AWLGSYEQY
TRBJ2-7 | few | TRBV6-6 | ASRARQLFTYEQY